One and the same sample provided the 5 T cell receptor beta chains below, sequenced in a study of blood T cell repertoires in COVID-19. TCRdb's table, derived via immunoSEQ multiplex PCR, lists solely in-frame clones and lacks some. The table lists hundreds of thousands of clones, 85% to 90% of them singletons, with about 1.2% in the top ten. Sequencing was carried out using peripheral blood. These receptors came from a man in his sixties or seventies with acute or convalescent COVID-19.

The table lists this clone with a few counts. The chain joins TRBV11-2 to TRBJ2-1; 7 positions agree with TRBD2. V shed 0 bases, J shed 8 bases, and the junction held 10 bases outside the gene matches. This CDR3 comprises 16 residues. Germline loops: CDR1 SGHAT, CDR2 FQNNGV. The CDR3 bases are TGTGCCAGCAGCTTAGATCTCGAGCGGGGTAGGTATGAGCAGTTCTTC. This codes for CASSLDLERGRYEQFF. The variable domain in full, with the rest retrieved from reference TRBV11-2 and TRBJ2-1, is EAGVAQSPRYKIIEKRQSVAFWCNPISGHATLYWYQQILGQGPKLLIQFQNNGVVDDSQLPKDRFSAERLKGVDSTLKIQPAKLEDSAVYLCASSLDLERGRYEQFFGPGTRLTVL.

The chain carries TRBV5-1 and TRBJ1-1, with D perhaps matching TRBD1 (5 bases). The ends were cut back, 0 bases at V and 7 bases at J, with 10 bases in the middle. The germline V gene encodes CDR1 SGHRS and CDR2 YFSETQ. The CDR3 totals 13 residues. The DNA of the CDR3 is TGCGCCAGCAGCTTGGGGTTCGACAGTGAAGCTTTCTTT. Residues: CASSLGFDSEAFF.

The V gene is TRBV5-1, the J gene TRBJ2-3; no definite D call. Between the trimmed V and J ends, which lost 3 bases and 3 bases, there was a span of 5 bases. This CDR3 region has 12 residues. The V gene's germline CDR1 is SGHRS and CDR2 YFSETQ. The CDR3: CASSSYTDTQYF. In nucleotides, the CDR3 is TGCGCCAGCAGCTCCTATACAGATACGCAGTATTTT.

This chain connects TRBV2 to TRBJ1-5; 7 bases line up with TRBD1. This CDR3 contains 14 residues. Germline V gene lookup returns CDR1 SNHLY and CDR2 FYNNEI. Trimming at V came to 5 bases and at J to 6 bases, leaving 7 bases not matched to a gene. The CDR3 protein is CASSPDREGQPQHF. CDR3 bases: TGTGCCAGCAGTCCCGACAGGGAAGGTCAGCCCCAGCATTTT.

This chain links TRBV2 with TRBJ2-1; 8 nucleotides line up with TRBD1. The CDR3 is 14 amino acids. V lost 5 bases and J lost 7; bases outside the gene matches: 7. Germline V gene sequence: CDR1 SNHLY, CDR2 FYNNEI. DNA of the CDR3: TGTGCCAGCAGTCCCCAGGGGGCGGAAAATGAGCAGTTCTTC. Its translation: CASSPQGAENEQFF.